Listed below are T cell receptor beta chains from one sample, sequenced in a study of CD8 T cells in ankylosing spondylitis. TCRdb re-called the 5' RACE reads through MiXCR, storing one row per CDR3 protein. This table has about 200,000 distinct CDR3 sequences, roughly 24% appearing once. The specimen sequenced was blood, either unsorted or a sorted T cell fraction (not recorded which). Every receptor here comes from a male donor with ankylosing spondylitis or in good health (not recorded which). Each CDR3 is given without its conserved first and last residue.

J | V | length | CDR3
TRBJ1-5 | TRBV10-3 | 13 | AISESGGNNQPQH
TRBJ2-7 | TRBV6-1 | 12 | ASSASLTKGGQY
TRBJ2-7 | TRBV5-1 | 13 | ASSSGGTGAYEQY
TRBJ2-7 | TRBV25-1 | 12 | ASSESGGRGEQY
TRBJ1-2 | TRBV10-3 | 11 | AISEGTTYGYT
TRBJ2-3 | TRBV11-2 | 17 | ASSRRGRASTSVGDTQY
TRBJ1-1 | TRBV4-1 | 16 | ASSPIERVRRVNTEAF
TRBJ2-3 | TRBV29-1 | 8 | STDTDTQY
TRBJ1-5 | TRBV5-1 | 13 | ASSLGDRGFQPQH
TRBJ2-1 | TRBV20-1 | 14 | SALTAGTSSYNEQF
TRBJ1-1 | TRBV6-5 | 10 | ASSNSGWRAF
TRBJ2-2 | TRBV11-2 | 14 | ASSLRTSGTTGELF
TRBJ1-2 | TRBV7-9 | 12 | ASSLGSFNYGYT
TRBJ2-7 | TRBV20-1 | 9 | SALVNYEQY
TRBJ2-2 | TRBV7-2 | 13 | ASRWTSLGTGELF
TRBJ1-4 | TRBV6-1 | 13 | ASTPGGSGWGKLF
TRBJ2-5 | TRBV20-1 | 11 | SARVDSGGTQY
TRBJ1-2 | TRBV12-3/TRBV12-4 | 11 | ASSLMSGNGYT
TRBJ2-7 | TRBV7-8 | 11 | ASSPRVAYEQY
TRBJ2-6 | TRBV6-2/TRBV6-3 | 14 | ASRLAARTGANVLT
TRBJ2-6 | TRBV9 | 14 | ASSSGRNSGANVLT
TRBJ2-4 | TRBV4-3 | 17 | ASSQDRKASDVLKNIQY
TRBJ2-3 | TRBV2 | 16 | ASSPLFVVAASTDTQY
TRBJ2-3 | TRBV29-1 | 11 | SVGQNKKDTQY
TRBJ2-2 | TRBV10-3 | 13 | AIRRDREYTGELF
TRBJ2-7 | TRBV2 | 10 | ASIRQTYEQY
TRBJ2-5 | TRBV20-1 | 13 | SARSSGRAQETQY
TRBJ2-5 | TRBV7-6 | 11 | ASSSRQEETQY
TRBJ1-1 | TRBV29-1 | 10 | SVVRLNTEAF
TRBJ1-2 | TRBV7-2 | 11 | ASSLEGADGYT
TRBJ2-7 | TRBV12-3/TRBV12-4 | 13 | ASSSTGRQSYEQY
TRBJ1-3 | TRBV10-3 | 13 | AISADASSGNTIY
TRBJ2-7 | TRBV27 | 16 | ASSPRPVPGASPYEQY
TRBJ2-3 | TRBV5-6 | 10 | ASSNGLATQY
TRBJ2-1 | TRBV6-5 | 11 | ASSYSGLTSEF
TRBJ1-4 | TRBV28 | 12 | ASSSGTPGEKLF
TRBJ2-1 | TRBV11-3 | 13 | ASSLGPSGREGQF
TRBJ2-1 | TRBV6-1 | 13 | ASSPTSGRYAEQF
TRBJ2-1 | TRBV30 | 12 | AWRGLAGGLEQF
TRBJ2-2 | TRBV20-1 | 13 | SASVGTGNTGELF
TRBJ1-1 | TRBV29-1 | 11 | SARRQGADEAF
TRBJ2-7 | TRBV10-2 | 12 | ASRLLAGDGEQY
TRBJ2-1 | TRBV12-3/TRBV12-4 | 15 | ASSFTGGSGSYNEQF
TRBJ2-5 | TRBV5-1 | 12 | ASSLFSGGETQY
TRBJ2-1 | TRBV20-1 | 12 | SAFDRGPYNEQF
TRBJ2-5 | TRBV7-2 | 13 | ASSLALRYQETQY
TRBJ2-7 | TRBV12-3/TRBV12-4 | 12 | ASSLGTGGYEQY
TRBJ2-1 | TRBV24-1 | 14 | ATSDTTGATYNEQF
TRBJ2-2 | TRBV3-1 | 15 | ASSQEPATRPTGELF
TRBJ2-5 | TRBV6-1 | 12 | ASRRGTGQETQY
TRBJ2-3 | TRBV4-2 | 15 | ASSPRTSGRGADTQY
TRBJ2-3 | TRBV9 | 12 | ASSVAVGTDTQY
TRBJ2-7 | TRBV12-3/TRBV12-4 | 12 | ASSFQGPNYEQY
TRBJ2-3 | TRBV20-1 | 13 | SARDQGRGTDTQY
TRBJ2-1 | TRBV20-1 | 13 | SARRSGRVYNEQF
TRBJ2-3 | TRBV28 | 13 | ASSSKREGPYTQY
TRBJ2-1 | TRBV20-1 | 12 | SAGLASRPNEQF